The 22 T cell receptor beta chains in this list originate from one sample, sequenced in a study of T cell responses to AZD1222 COVID-19 vaccine. The data were produced by immunoSEQ multiplex PCR, yet TCRdb's version contains in-frame clones alone and is incomplete. The table has around 130,000 clones, around 90% seen once. The source material was peripheral blood, sampled on day 0 of AZD1222 vaccination. Receptors were obtained from an adult in good health.

V is TRBV10-2 and J is TRBJ1-1; D not certain. Looked up from germline, CDR1 is WSHSY and CDR2 is SAAADI. Trimming removed 5 bases at V and 0 bases at J, with 7 bases between. This CDR3 has 13 amino acids. As DNA, the CDR3 is TGCGCCAGCAGTCCCTCAGTGAACACTGAAGCTTTCTTT. Residues: CASSPSVNTEAFF.

The CDR3 reads CATSRDAGRSSYEQYF. In DNA form, the CDR3 reads TGTGCCACCAGCAGAGATGCGGGACGGAGTTCCTACGAGCAGTACTTC. The V and J genes are TRBV15 and TRBJ2-7, with a possible D match to TRBD2 (6 bases). From germline, CDR1 is LNHNV and CDR2 YYDKDF (reference sequence). The CDR3 runs 16 residues. V was cut by 0 bases and J by 1 base, with 13 bases left in between.

CDR3 region: CASSFGQTYEQYF. The CDR3, as DNA: TGTGCCAGCAGCTTTGGGCAGACCTACGAGCAGTACTTC. The chain carries TRBV5-6 and TRBJ2-7; D is ambiguous. V lost 2 bases and J 2 bases, leaving 8 bases between the germline ends. Germline V gene sequence: CDR1 SGHDT, CDR2 YYEEEE. The CDR3 extends over 13 amino acids.

The chain links TRBV5-8 to TRBJ2-2, with 7 bases identical to TRBD1. The V gene end was trimmed by 5 bases and the J gene end by 4 bases; junction bases not matched to a gene: 8. The CDR3 runs to 15 residues. In germline, CDR1 is SGHTS, CDR2 YDEGEE. The CDR3 here is CASRMLGQFTGELFF. CDR3 in DNA: TGTGCCAGCAGAATGCTGGGACAGTTCACCGGGGAGCTGTTTTTT.

The rearrangement joins TRBV19 to TRBJ2-6; 7 nucleotides align to TRBD1. This CDR3 spans 17 amino acids. V shed 2 bases, J shed 0 bases, and the junction held 4 bases outside the gene matches. The germline V gene has CDR1 LNHDA and CDR2 SQIVND (reference sequence). CDR3 nucleotide sequence: TGTGCCAGTAGTATACAGGGGGTAATCTCTGGGGCCAACGTCCTGACTTTC. Residues: CASSIQGVISGANVLTF.

The chain employs TRBV7-9 and TRBJ2-7; D unclear. V was clipped by 1 base and J by 1 base, with 8 bases between them. Germline CDR1 SEHNR, CDR2 FQNEAQ (reference sequence). The CDR3 covers 14 residues. CDR3 nucleotide sequence: TGTGCCAGCAGCTTAGATCGGATTTCCTACGAGCAGTACTTC. Its protein is CASSLDRISYEQYF.

This clone showed up just once. The rearrangement joins TRBV19 to TRBJ2-2; tentative D call: TRBD2 (5 bases). CDR3 length: 15 residues. Germline-derived CDR1 and CDR2 are LNHDA and SQIVND (reference sequence). V was trimmed by 4 bases and J by 1 base, leaving 10 bases between them. DNA of the CDR3: TGTGCCAGTAGTACAAGGACTGAGAACACCGGGGAGCTGTTTTTT. This encodes CASSTRTENTGELFF. Looking up the rest from reference TRBV19 and TRBJ2-2 gives the full variable domain: DGGITQSPKYLFRKEGQNVTLSCEQNLNHDAMYWYRQDPGQGLRLIYYSQIVNDFQKGDIAEGYSVSREKKESFPLTVTSAQKNPTAFYLCASSTRTENTGELFFGEGSRLTVL.

The chain uses TRBV16 and TRBJ1-2, with a tentative D call TRBD1 (6 bases). CDR1 and CDR2 (germline): KGHSY, FQNENV. The length of the CDR3 is 13 residues. Trimming took off 3 bases at V and 8 bases at J, with 13 bases between the two ends. CDR3 amino acids: CASSQGGLLGYTF. As DNA, the CDR3 is TGTGCCAGCAGCCAGGGGGGCCTCCTAGGCTACACCTTC.

The chain is built from TRBV14 and TRBJ2-1, with D perhaps being TRBD1 or TRBD2 (6 bases each). CDR1 is SGHDN and CDR2 is FVKESK in the germline V gene. The CDR3 is made up of 17 amino acids. V was trimmed by 3 bases and J by 2 bases, leaving 17 bases between them. In DNA, the CDR3 is TGTGCCAGCAGCCATCCCAAAGGGGGGCCAGCCTACAATGAGCAGTTCTTC. This codes for CASSHPKGGPAYNEQFF.

Note on this clone: One junction end does not reproduce the germline sequence, and a read error may be involved. The rearrangement joins TRBV7-3 to TRBJ2-1, with 8 positions matching TRBD2. This CDR3 contains 16 residues. Germline V CDR1 and CDR2: SGHTA, FQGTGA. CDR3 loop: CASSLTGGSSYNEQFF. The CDR3 region has the DNA TGTGCCAGCAGCCTAACGGGGGGGAGCTCCTACAATGAGCAGTTCTTC.

The V gene is TRBV27, the J gene TRBJ2-7, with D perhaps TRBD1 (5 bases). CDR1 and CDR2 from the germline V gene are MNHEY and SMNVEV (reference sequence). Trimming took 0 bases from V and 3 from J, leaving 6 bases between them. The CDR3 spans 13 residues. The CDR3 DNA sequence: TGTGCCAGCAGTTTATCCCAGGGCTACGAGCAGTACTTC. This gives the protein CASSLSQGYEQYF.

The chain links TRBV28 to TRBJ2-7; unclear D gene. The CDR3 spans 12 residues. Germline V gene sequence: CDR1 MDHEN, CDR2 SYDVKM. Trimming stripped 6 bases from V and 4 bases from J, with 10 bases between. Written as DNA, the CDR3 is TGTGCCAGCAGCGCCCCCGGATACGAGCAGTACTTC. This gives the protein CASSAPGYEQYF.

The rearrangement links TRBV6-2 or TRBV6-3 to TRBJ1-1; D remains unclear. This CDR3 region has 16 residues. CDR1 and CDR2 from the germline V gene are MNHEY and SVGEGT. V was shortened by 5 bases and J by 0 bases, with 16 bases between the two germline ends. The CDR3, as DNA: TGTGCCAGCAGTGACGCGGAGACGTGGATGAACACTGAAGCTTTCTTT. Its translation: CASSDAETWMNTEAFF.

V usage is TRBV13 and J usage is TRBJ2-3, with TRBD1 as a possible D gene (5 bases). V dropped 0 bases and J dropped 3 bases, with 19 bases sitting between them. This CDR3 is 18 amino acids long. Germline lookup yields CDR1 PRHDT and CDR2 FYEKMQ (reference sequence). In DNA form, the CDR3 reads TGTGCCAGCAGCTTAGGCAAGGCCCAGGGTCTTAGGACAGATACGCAGTATTTT. Protein: CASSLGKAQGLRTDTQYF.

This chain connects TRBV19 to TRBJ2-1; TRBD1 agrees at 12 bases. Germline values: CDR1 LNHDA, CDR2 SQIVND (reference sequence). V lost 9 bases to trimming and J lost 9 bases; unmatched junction nucleotides: 6. This CDR3 is 13 amino acids long. The CDR3 loop reads CASQGQGASEQFF. CDR3 bases: TGTGCCAGCCAGGGACAGGGGGCGAGTGAGCAGTTCTTC.

The chain is built from TRBV30 and TRBJ1-2; D ambiguous. The ends were cut back, 0 bases at V and 8 bases at J, with 10 bases in the middle. The germline V gene encodes CDR1 GTSNPN and CDR2 SVGIG (reference sequence). CDR3 length: 12 residues. The CDR3 here is CAWSVGLGGYTF. The CDR3 DNA reads as TGTGCCTGGAGTGTAGGTTTGGGCGGCTACACCTTC. Combining the CDR3 with reference TRBV30 and TRBJ1-2 gives the whole variable domain SQTIHQWPATLVQPVGSPLSLECTVEGTSNPNLYWYRQAAGRGLQLLFYSVGIGQISSEVPQNLSASRPQDRQFILSSKKLLLSDSGFYLCAWSVGLGGYTFGSGTRLTVV.

The CDR3 protein is CASSFGGSSYEQYF. CDR3 nucleotide sequence: TGCGCCAGCAGCTTTGGCGGAAGCTCCTACGAGCAGTACTTC. This chain connects TRBV5-1 to TRBJ2-7; D is unclear. Germline V CDR1 and CDR2: SGHRS, YFSETQ. There are 14 residues in the CDR3. V was trimmed by 2 bases and J by 0 bases, leaving 9 bases between them. The full variable domain, in which reference TRBV5-1 and TRBJ2-7 provide the parts outside the CDR3, is KAGVTQTPRYLIKTRGQQVTLSCSPISGHRSVSWYQQTPGQGLQFLFEYFSETQRNKGNFPGRFSGRQFSNSRSEMNVSTLELGDSALYLCASSFGGSSYEQYFGPGTRLTVT.

This sequence joins TRBV3-1 (or the pseudogene TRBV3-2) and TRBJ2-7, with D possibly being TRBD1 (6 bases). The CDR3 runs to 16 residues. Trimming removed 3 bases at V and 3 bases at J, with 18 bases between. CDR1 and CDR2 (germline): LGHDT, YNNKEL (reference sequence). This CDR3 reads CASSQAAGTMSYEQYF. Here the CDR3 DNA reads TGTGCCAGCAGCCAGGCAGCAGGGACAATGAGCTACGAGCAGTACTTC.

The rearrangement uses TRBV6-5 and TRBJ1-1, with TRBD1 matching over 10 bases. Germline V CDR1 and CDR2: MNHEY, SVGAGI. This CDR3 has 15 amino acids. Trimming took 6 bases from V and 8 from J; bases not matched to a gene: 12. Written as DNA, the CDR3 is TGTGCCAGCAGAAGACAGGGGGCGCGACAGTCGGAAGCTTTCTTT. Amino acids: CASRRQGARQSEAFF.

The chain recombines TRBV6-5 with TRBJ1-1, with 7 bases fitting TRBD1. Germline CDR1 is MNHEY and CDR2 is SVGAGI. J lost 1 base, V lost 10 bases, and 6 bases had no gene match. This CDR3 has 13 amino acids. The CDR3 bases are TGTGCCACCCTGGGGACAGCGAACACTGAAGCTTTCTTT. This translates into CATLGTANTEAFF.

The chain carries TRBV4-2 and TRBJ1-1, with 8 nucleotides matching TRBD1. V was clipped by 0 bases and J by 7 bases; unmatched bases: 7. The CDR3 consists of 15 residues. Germline CDR1 LGHNA, CDR2 YNFKEQ. CDR3: CASSQDTVGQGEAFF. As DNA, the CDR3 is TGTGCCAGCAGCCAAGATACGGTAGGACAGGGTGAAGCTTTCTTT.

This clone was seen a handful of times. The V and J genes are TRBV9 and TRBJ2-6; no reliable D call. Germline V CDR1 and CDR2: SGDLS, YYNGEE. V gave up 3 bases and J gave up 2 bases, with 6 bases separating them. This CDR3 contains 14 residues. The chain's CDR3 is CASSAPPGANVLTF. CDR3 coding DNA: TGTGCCAGCAGCGCCCCACCTGGGGCCAACGTCCTGACTTTC.